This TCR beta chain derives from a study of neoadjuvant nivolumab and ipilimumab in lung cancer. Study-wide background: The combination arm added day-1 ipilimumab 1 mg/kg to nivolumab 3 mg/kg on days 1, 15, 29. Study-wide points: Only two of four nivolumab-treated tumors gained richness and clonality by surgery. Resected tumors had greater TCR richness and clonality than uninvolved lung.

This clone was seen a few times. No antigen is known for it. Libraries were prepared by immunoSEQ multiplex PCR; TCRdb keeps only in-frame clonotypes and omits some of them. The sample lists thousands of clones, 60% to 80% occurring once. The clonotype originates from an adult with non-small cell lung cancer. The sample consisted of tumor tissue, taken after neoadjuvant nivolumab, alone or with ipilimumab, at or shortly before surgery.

The CDR3 DNA reads as TGCGCCAGCAGTGAGGGGAGCAGGGGGCTCTCCAAGGCCAAAAACATTCAGTACTTC. Its translation: CASSEGSRGLSKAKNIQYF. The chain employs TRBV10-1 and TRBJ2-4, with TRBD1 matching over 8 bases. The CDR3 covers 19 residues. V shed 2 bases and J 1 base; nucleotides not matched to a gene: 13. Per the germline V gene, CDR1 is WNHNN and CDR2 is SYGVQD (reference sequence).